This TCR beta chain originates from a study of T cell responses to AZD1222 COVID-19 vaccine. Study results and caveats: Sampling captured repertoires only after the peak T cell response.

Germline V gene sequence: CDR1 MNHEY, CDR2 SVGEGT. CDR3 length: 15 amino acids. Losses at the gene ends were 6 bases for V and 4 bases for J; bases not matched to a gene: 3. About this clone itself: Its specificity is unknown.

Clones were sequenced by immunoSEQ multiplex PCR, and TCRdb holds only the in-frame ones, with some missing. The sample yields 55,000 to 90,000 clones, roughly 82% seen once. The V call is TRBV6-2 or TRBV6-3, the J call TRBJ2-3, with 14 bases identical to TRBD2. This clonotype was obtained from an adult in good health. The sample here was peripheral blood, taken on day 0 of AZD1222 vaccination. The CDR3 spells CASSETSGGADTQYF. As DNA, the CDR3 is TGTGCCAGCAGCGAGACTAGCGGGGGGGCAGATACGCAGTATTTT.